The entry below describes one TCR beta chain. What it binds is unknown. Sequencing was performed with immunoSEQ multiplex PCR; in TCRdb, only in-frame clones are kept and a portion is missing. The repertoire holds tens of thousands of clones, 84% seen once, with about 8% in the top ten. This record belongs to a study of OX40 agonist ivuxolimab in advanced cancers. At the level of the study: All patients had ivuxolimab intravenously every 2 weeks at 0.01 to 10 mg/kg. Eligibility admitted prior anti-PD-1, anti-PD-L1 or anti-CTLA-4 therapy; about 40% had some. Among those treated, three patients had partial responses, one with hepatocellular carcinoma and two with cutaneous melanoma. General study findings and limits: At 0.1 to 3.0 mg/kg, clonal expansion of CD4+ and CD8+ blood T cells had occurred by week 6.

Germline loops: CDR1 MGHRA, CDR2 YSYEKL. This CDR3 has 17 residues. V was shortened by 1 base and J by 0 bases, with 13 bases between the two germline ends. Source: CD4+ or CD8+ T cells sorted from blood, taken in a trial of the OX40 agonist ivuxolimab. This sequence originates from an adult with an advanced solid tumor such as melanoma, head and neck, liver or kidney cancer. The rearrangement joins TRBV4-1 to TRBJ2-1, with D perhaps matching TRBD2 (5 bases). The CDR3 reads CASSQGARDSSYNEQFF. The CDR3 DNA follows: TGCGCCAGCAGCCAAGGAGCGAGGGATAGCTCCTACAATGAGCAGTTCTTC.